The clone carrying this TCR beta chain was detected many times. The sample belongs to a study of human T cells and chemical hapten exposure. Overall study: Sensitization was performed using 2% DPC on a 2 cm by 2 cm upper inner arm skin site.

Time point denoted: patch test 3, about 24 weeks after DPC sensitization. Regarding treatment: therapeutic diphenylcyclopropenone sensitization with weekly scalp DPC. This CDR3 region has 12 residues. Germline CDR1 and CDR2: SQVTM and ANQGSEA. V lost 4 bases and J 4 bases, leaving 8 bases between the germline ends. In TCRdb, the RACE reads were re-called with MiXCR into one record per CDR3 protein. The sample has 150,000 to 200,000 distinct CDR3 sequences; about a quarter are singletons. This sequence joins TRBV29-1 and TRBJ1-5; no definite D call. The material sequenced was whole blood, taken in connection with sensitization to the hapten diphenylcyclopropenone (DPC). The receptor comes from a woman younger than 30 with alopecia areata. Some clones in this sample may be carry-over from other donors' samples. CDR3: CSVVYENQPQHF. CDR3 sequence (DNA): TGCAGCGTTGTATATGAAAATCAGCCCCAGCATTTT. The full variable domain, completed using reference TRBV29-1 and TRBJ1-5, is SAVISQKPSRDICQRGTSLTIQCQVDSQVTMMFWYRQQPGQSLTLIATANQGSEATYESGFVIDKFPISRPNLTFSTLTVSNMSPEDSSIYLCSVVYENQPQHFGDGTRLSIL.